This TCR beta chain was identified in a study of blood T cell repertoires in COVID-19. Under the authors' procedure: Amplification of reference gene primers was used by the study to estimate nucleated cell counts. Sequencing was performed with immunoSEQ multiplex PCR; in TCRdb, only in-frame clones are kept and a portion is missing. Clonal size and the V and J genes are those of that table, whereas D and trimming came from the DNA. The sample consists of approximately 350,000 clones, 87% of them appearing once. Living in 24 US areas, the participants were between roughly 18 and 89 years of age. The sample was PBMCs or T cells enriched from blood (not recorded which). The TCR sequence derives from a woman under 40 who had recovered from COVID-19.

The CDR3, as DNA: TGTGCCAGTGGGGACAGGGAGAGAGGTGCTGAAGCTTTCTTT. It is translated as CASGDRERGAEAFF. The V gene is TRBV19, the J gene TRBJ1-1; the match to TRBD1 covers 9 bases. Per the germline V gene, CDR1 is LNHDA and CDR2 is SQIVND (reference sequence). Trimming removed 8 bases from V and 6 bases from J; junction bases left unmatched: 10. CDR3 length: 14 amino acids.